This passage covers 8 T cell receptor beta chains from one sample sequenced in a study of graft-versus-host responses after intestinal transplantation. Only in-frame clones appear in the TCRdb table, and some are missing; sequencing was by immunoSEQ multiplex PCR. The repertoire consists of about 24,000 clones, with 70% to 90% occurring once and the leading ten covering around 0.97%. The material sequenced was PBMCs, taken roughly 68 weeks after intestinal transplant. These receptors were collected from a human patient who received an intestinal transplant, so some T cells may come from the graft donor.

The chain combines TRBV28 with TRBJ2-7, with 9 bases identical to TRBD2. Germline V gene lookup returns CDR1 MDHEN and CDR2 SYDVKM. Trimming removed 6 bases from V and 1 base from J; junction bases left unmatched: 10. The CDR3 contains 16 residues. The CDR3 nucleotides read TGTGCCAGCAGGGGGCTAGCGGGAACCAGGTCCTACGAGCAGTACTTC. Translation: CASRGLAGTRSYEQYF.

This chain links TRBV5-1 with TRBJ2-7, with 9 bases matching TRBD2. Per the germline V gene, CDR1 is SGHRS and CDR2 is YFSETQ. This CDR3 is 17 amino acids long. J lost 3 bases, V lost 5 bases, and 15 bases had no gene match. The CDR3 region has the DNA TGCGCCAGCAGTAAGGCGTCTAGCGGGAAGGCAATCTACGAGCAGTACTTC. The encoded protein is CASSKASSGKAIYEQYF.

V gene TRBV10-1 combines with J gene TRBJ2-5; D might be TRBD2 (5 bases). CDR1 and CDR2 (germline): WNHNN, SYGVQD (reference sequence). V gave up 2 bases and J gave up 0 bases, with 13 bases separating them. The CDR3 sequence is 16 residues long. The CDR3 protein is CASSEGKRRYQETQYF. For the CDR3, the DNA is TGCGCCAGCAGTGAGGGGAAGCGGAGGTACCAAGAGACCCAGTACTTC.

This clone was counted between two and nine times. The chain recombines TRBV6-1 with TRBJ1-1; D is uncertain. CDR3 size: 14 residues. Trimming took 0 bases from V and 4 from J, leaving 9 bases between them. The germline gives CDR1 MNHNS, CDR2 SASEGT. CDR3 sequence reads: CASSEAGGSTEAFF. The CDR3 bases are TGTGCCAGCAGTGAAGCGGGCGGGAGCACTGAAGCTTTCTTT.

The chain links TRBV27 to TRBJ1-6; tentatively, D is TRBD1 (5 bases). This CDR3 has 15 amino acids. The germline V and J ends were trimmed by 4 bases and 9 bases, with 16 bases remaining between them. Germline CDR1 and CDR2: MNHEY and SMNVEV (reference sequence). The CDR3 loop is CASSWGPPLGSPLHF. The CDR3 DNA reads TGTGCCAGCAGTTGGGGCCCTCCTCTAGGTTCACCCCTCCACTTT.

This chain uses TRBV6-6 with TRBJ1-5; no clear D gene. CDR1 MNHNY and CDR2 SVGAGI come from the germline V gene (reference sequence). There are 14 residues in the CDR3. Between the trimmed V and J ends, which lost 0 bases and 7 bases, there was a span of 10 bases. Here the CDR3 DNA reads TGTGCCAGCAGTTACTCCGGGGTAGACCAGCCCCAGCATTTT. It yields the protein CASSYSGVDQPQHF.

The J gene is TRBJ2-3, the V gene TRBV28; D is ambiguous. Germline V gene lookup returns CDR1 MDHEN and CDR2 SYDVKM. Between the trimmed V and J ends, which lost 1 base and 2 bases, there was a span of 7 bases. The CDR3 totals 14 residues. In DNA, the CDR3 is TGTGCCAGCAGTTTATTCGACTTCACAGATACGCAGTATTTT. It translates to CASSLFDFTDTQYF.

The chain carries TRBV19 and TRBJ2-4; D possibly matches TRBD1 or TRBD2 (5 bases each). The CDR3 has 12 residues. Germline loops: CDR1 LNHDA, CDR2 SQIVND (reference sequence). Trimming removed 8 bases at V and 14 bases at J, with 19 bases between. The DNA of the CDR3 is TGTGCCAGTGGCCCGGGGCACAGTATGAAGTACTTC. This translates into CASGPGHSMKYF.